A single sample is the source of the 21 T cell receptor beta chains below, sequenced in a study of blood T cell repertoires in COVID-19. Method: immunoSEQ multiplex PCR; TCRdb's copy keeps in-frame clones and lacks some. The sample consists of about 90,000 clones, 80% to 90% of them appearing once. The sample consisted of peripheral blood. These TCRs come from a man older than 75 with acute or convalescent COVID-19.

This sequence joins TRBV6-2 or TRBV6-3 and TRBJ2-6; TRBD1 matches 9 bases. Trimming at V came to 5 bases and at J to 0 bases, leaving 5 bases not matched to a gene. The germline V gene encodes CDR1 MNHEY and CDR2 SVGEGT. CDR3 size: 17 residues. CDR3 nucleotides: TGTGCCAGCAGTGACAGGGGGGGAAGCTCTGGGGCCAACGTCCTGACTTTC. Its translation: CASSDRGGSSGANVLTF.

This clone has only one observation. The rearrangement uses TRBV19 and TRBJ1-2; D is uncertain. The CDR3 contains 13 residues. Germline CDR1 and CDR2: LNHDA and SQIVND (reference sequence). V lost 5 bases and J 7 bases, leaving 14 bases between the germline ends. The CDR3 DNA follows: TGTGCCAGTAGTGCGATCATAGCGGCTGGCTACACCTTC. This gives the protein CASSAIIAAGYTF.

The chain recombines TRBV5-5 with TRBJ2-7; tentatively, D is TRBD2 (5 bases). V was pared by 0 bases and J by 2 bases, with 12 bases between. Germline V gene lookup returns CDR1 SGHKS and CDR2 YYEKEE (reference sequence). This CDR3 contains 15 residues. The CDR3 bases are TGTGCCAGCAGCTTGGCCAGCGGACCAACCTACGAGCAGTACTTC. Translating it yields CASSLASGPTYEQYF.

The V and J genes are TRBV29-1 and TRBJ2-1; D may be TRBD2 (5 bases). The CDR3 totals 14 residues. Trimming stripped 4 bases from V and 1 base from J, with 11 bases between. The germline CDR1 and CDR2 sequences are SQVTM and ANQGSEA. The CDR3 loop is CSVGVATSYNEQFF. The DNA of the CDR3 is TGCAGCGTTGGGGTAGCGACATCCTACAATGAGCAGTTCTTC.

V and J are TRBV30 and TRBJ2-7, with D uncertain. In germline, CDR1 is GTSNPN, CDR2 SVGIG (reference sequence). The CDR3 sequence is 13 residues long. The V gene lost 0 bases and the J gene lost 5 bases, with 11 bases spanning the gap. In DNA form, the CDR3 reads TGTGCCTGGAGTGTAGACACTTTCCACGAGCAGTACTTC. Its protein is CAWSVDTFHEQYF.

V gene TRBV6-5 combines with J gene TRBJ2-7, with D perhaps matching TRBD1 (5 bases). The germline V gene encodes CDR1 MNHEY and CDR2 SVGAGI. V was clipped by 10 bases and J by 2 bases, with 12 bases between them. This CDR3 is built from 12 residues. In DNA, the CDR3 is TGTGCCACAGGGATGGTCACCTACGAGCAGTACTTC. As protein: CATGMVTYEQYF.

V usage is TRBV9 and J usage is TRBJ1-3; 7 bases align to TRBD1. CDR3 length: 15 amino acids. The germline gives CDR1 SGDLS, CDR2 YYNGEE. V lost 4 bases and J lost 4; bases outside the gene matches: 8. CDR3 sequence: CASSPRQGGGNTIYF. The DNA of the CDR3 is TGTGCCAGCAGCCCCCGACAGGGTGGCGGAAACACCATATATTTT.

The CDR3 protein is CSVEAGGEKLFF. The CDR3 DNA reads as TGCAGCGTTGAAGCGGGGGGAGAAAAACTGTTTTTT. This chain links TRBV29-1 with TRBJ1-4, with D possibly matching TRBD1 (5 bases). Per the germline V gene, CDR1 is SQVTM and CDR2 is ANQGSEA. CDR3 length equals 12 residues. V lost 1 base, J lost 8 bases, and 8 bases lay in between. Combining the CDR3 with reference TRBV29-1 and TRBJ1-4 gives the whole variable domain SAVISQKPSRDICQRGTSLTIQCQVDSQVTMMFWYRQQPGQSLTLIATANQGSEATYESGFVIDKFPISRPNLTFSTLTVSNMSPEDSSIYLCSVEAGGEKLFFGSGTQLSVL.

The rearrangement links TRBV4-3 to TRBJ2-2, with a possible D match to TRBD1 (6 bases). The germline V gene has CDR1 LGHNA and CDR2 YSLEER. The CDR3 loop spans 15 amino acids. The V gene lost 0 bases and the J gene lost 4 bases, with 9 bases spanning the gap. The CDR3 region has the DNA TGCGCCAGCAGCCAAGATCAGGGGCCCACCGGGGAGCTGTTTTTT. This codes for CASSQDQGPTGELFF.

The chain has TRBV6-1 and TRBJ1-3, with unresolved D. The CDR3 is 16 residues long. Germline V gene data show CDR1 as MNHNS and CDR2 as SASEGT. V gave up 1 base and J gave up 1 base, with 11 bases separating them. CDR3 coding DNA: TGTGCCAGCAGTGAAGGAACAGCACTGTCTGGAAACACCATATATTTT. It codes for CASSEGTALSGNTIYF.

This clone appeared a single time. The V gene is TRBV6-2 or TRBV6-3, the J gene TRBJ2-7; D may be TRBD1 (5 bases). The CDR3 sequence is 12 residues long. Trimming took off 5 bases at V and 4 bases at J, with 9 bases between the two ends. Germline V gene sequence: CDR1 MNHEY, CDR2 SVGEGT. The CDR3 loop is CASSPQVYEQYF. CDR3 nucleotide sequence: TGTGCCAGCAGTCCACAGGTGTACGAGCAGTACTTC.

The chain uses TRBV11-2 and TRBJ2-7, with TRBD1 identical over 9 bases. Germline CDR1 SGHAT, CDR2 FQNNGV. The CDR3 is made up of 15 amino acids. The V and J ends lost 5 bases and 0 bases, in that order; junction bases with no gene match: 5. The CDR3 region is CASSPRQGGSYEQYF. The CDR3 DNA is TGTGCCAGCAGCCCCCGACAGGGGGGCTCCTACGAGCAGTACTTC. Using reference TRBV11-2 and TRBJ2-7 for the parts outside the CDR3, the full variable domain is EAGVAQSPRYKIIEKRQSVAFWCNPISGHATLYWYQQILGQGPKLLIQFQNNGVVDDSQLPKDRFSAERLKGVDSTLKIQPAKLEDSAVYLCASSPRQGGSYEQYFGPGTRLTVT.

This chain uses TRBV28 with TRBJ1-1, with 10 nucleotides matching TRBD1. Germline CDR1 is MDHEN and CDR2 is SYDVKM. CDR3 size: 16 residues. V was clipped by 6 bases and J by 3 bases; unmatched bases: 10. The CDR3 reads CASSLTLGTGDTEAFF. In nucleotides, the CDR3 is TGTGCCAGCAGCCTCACTTTAGGGACAGGGGACACTGAAGCTTTCTTT.

The chain uses TRBV19 and TRBJ2-2, with D possibly TRBD2 on 5 matching bases. The V and J ends lost 7 bases and 4 bases respectively, with 10 bases between them. CDR3 length: 13 amino acids. CDR1 and CDR2 (germline): LNHDA, SQIVND (reference sequence). The CDR3 loop is CASIRTSTGELFF. CDR3 coding DNA: TGTGCCAGTATACGAACTAGCACCGGGGAGCTGTTTTTT.

This chain joins TRBV7-2 and TRBJ1-4; 7 bases fit TRBD1. The CDR3 has 16 residues. After removal of 5 bases from V and 2 bases from J, the junction contained 8 bases not matched to a gene. Germline-derived CDR1 and CDR2 are SGHTA and FQGNSA. The chain's CDR3 is CASSRDRGPTNEKLFF. In DNA, the CDR3 is TGTGCCAGCAGCCGCGATAGGGGGCCGACTAATGAAAAACTGTTTTTT.

V and J are TRBV7-3 and TRBJ2-1, with TRBD2 matching 9 bases. V trimming: 5 bases; J trimming: 5 bases; junction bases outside the gene matches: 4. The CDR3 is made up of 14 amino acids. CDR1 is SGHTA, CDR2 FQGTGA, per germline. CDR3 sequence reads: CASSPGLAHNEQFF. Written as DNA, the CDR3 is TGTGCCAGCAGCCCGGGACTAGCCCACAATGAGCAGTTCTTC.

This chain connects TRBV2 to TRBJ2-6, with TRBD2 matching 8 bases. Trimming cost V 7 bases and J 0 bases; bases outside gene matches: 2. CDR1 is SNHLY and CDR2 is FYNNEI in the germline V gene. CDR3 length: 15 residues. CDR3 bases: TGTGCCAGCATCGCGGGGGGCTCTGGGGCCAACGTCCTGACTTTC. Protein sequence: CASIAGGSGANVLTF. Supplemented by reference TRBV2 and TRBJ2-6, the full variable domain reads EPEVTQTPSHQVTQMGQEVILRCVPISNHLYFYWYRQILGQKVEFLVSFYNNEISEKSEIFDDQFSVERPDGSNFTLKIRSTKLEDSAMYFCASIAGGSGANVLTFGAGSRLTVL.

Comments on this clone: The same CDR3 arises from other DNA sequences in this sample as well. The chain uses TRBV5-1 and TRBJ2-2; 10 bases match TRBD1. This CDR3 has 16 amino acids. The J segment lost 3 bases and the V segment lost 4 bases, leaving 6 bases of the junction unmatched. From germline, CDR1 is SGHRS and CDR2 YFSETQ. CDR3: CASSRSGTGDTGELFF. CDR3 DNA: TGCGCCAGCAGCAGATCCGGGACAGGGGACACCGGGGAGCTGTTTTTT.

The chain links TRBV6-5 to TRBJ2-1, with TRBD2 matching over 10 bases. Germline trimming cut 5 bases from V and 8 bases from J; bases unmatched to any gene: 9. Per germline, CDR1 MNHEY and CDR2 SVGAGI. This CDR3 has 15 residues. The CDR3 here is CASSRTSGRTDEQFF. The DNA for the CDR3 is TGTGCCAGCAGTAGGACTAGCGGACGTACAGATGAGCAGTTCTTC.

The chain joins TRBV10-3 to TRBJ1-3, with unresolved D. The CDR3 spans 14 residues. Germline V gives CDR1 ENHRY, CDR2 SYGVKD. The V end was cut by 2 bases, the J end by 1 base, with 6 bases between. CDR3 protein: CAISEESSGNTIYF. The CDR3 coding sequence is TGTGCCATCAGTGAGGAGTCTTCTGGAAACACCATATATTTT.

The V and J genes are TRBV30 and TRBJ2-1, with D hard to call. V dropped 2 bases and J dropped 5 bases, with 10 bases sitting between them. Per the germline V gene, CDR1 is GTSNPN and CDR2 is SVGIG (reference sequence). The CDR3 has 13 residues. CDR3 DNA sequence: TGTGCCTGGAGTCTTTCGCGGAACAATGAGCAGTTCTTC. Protein sequence: CAWSLSRNNEQFF. The entire variable domain, with the rest obtained from reference TRBV30 and TRBJ2-1, is as follows: SQTIHQWPATLVQPVGSPLSLECTVEGTSNPNLYWYRQAAGRGLQLLFYSVGIGQISSEVPQNLSASRPQDRQFILSSKKLLLSDSGFYLCAWSLSRNNEQFFGPGTRLTVL.